The 14 T cell receptor beta chains listed next were all sequenced from one sample in a study of T cell responses to AZD1222 COVID-19 vaccine. TCRdb keeps only in-frame clones here, not all; method: immunoSEQ multiplex PCR. The sample comprises around 180,000 clones, 94% of which are singletons, and 7% to 9.5% rests with the top ten. This material consisted of peripheral blood, taken on day 0 of AZD1222 vaccination. The receptor source for this set is an adult in good health.

This chain links TRBV19 with TRBJ2-1, with D maybe TRBD2 (6 bases). The V end lost 5 bases, the J end lost 6 bases, and 11 bases lay between the germline ends. This CDR3 is built from 13 residues. Germline CDR1 is LNHDA and CDR2 is SQIVND (reference sequence). The CDR3 protein is CASSAGPSNEQFF. Written as DNA, the CDR3 is TGTGCCAGTAGTGCGGGACCTAGCAATGAGCAGTTCTTC.

The J gene is TRBJ2-3, the V gene TRBV5-1; 16 bases are shared with TRBD2. Germline loops: CDR1 SGHRS, CDR2 YFSETQ. V lost 4 bases, J lost 2 bases, and 7 bases stayed unmatched. This CDR3 has 18 amino acids. The CDR3 nucleotides read TGCGCCAGCAGCCCGGGACTAGCGGGAGGGCCCGTCACAGATACGCAGTATTTT. It yields the protein CASSPGLAGGPVTDTQYF.

The V gene is TRBV9, the J gene TRBJ1-5, with 10 bases matching TRBD1. The CDR3 runs to 14 residues. Per the germline V gene, CDR1 is SGDLS and CDR2 is YYNGEE. V lost 2 bases to trimming and J lost 7 bases; unmatched junction nucleotides: 3. CDR3 in DNA: TGTGCCAGCAGCGTGACAGGGGGCGGCCAGCCCCAGCATTTT. As protein: CASSVTGGGQPQHF.

This clone came up a few times. The chain links TRBV3-1 (or the pseudogene TRBV3-2) to TRBJ1-2, with 7 bases lining up with TRBD1. V shed 8 bases and J 1 base; nucleotides not matched to a gene: 7. This CDR3 region has 14 residues. Germline loops: CDR1 LGHDT, CDR2 YNNKEL (reference sequence). CDR3 DNA sequence: TGTGCCAGCGCAAGACAGGGAAGTAACTATGGCTACACCTTC. Its translation is CASARQGSNYGYTF.

V usage is TRBV27 and J usage is TRBJ1-5; 7 bases agree with TRBD1. In germline, CDR1 is MNHEY, CDR2 SMNVEV (reference sequence). Germline trimming cut 2 bases from V and 5 bases from J; bases unmatched to any gene: 12. This CDR3 has 17 residues. The CDR3 loop is CASSLRQGRPVDQPQHF. DNA of the CDR3: TGTGCCAGCAGTTTAAGACAGGGACGGCCGGTCGATCAGCCCCAGCATTTT.

The chain recombines TRBV6-2 or TRBV6-3 with TRBJ1-2; 7 nucleotides align to TRBD1. Germline lookup yields CDR1 MNHEY and CDR2 SVGEGT. J lost 8 bases, V lost 2 bases, and 8 bases had no gene match. There are 14 residues in the CDR3. CDR3 coding DNA: TGTGCCAGCAGTTACGCCGACAGGGTGGAAGGCTACACCTTC. This gives the protein CASSYADRVEGYTF.

This clone was picked up one time. V usage is TRBV7-8 and J usage is TRBJ2-1; 11 nucleotides align to TRBD2. This CDR3 region has 16 residues. After removal of 4 bases from V and 7 bases from J, the junction contained 9 bases not matched to a gene. Germline V gene data show CDR1 as SGHVS and CDR2 as FQNEAQ. The CDR3 DNA reads TGTGCCAGCAGCTCCACTAGCGGGAGTTTCAAGAATGAGCAGTTCTTC. Protein sequence: CASSSTSGSFKNEQFF.

V usage is TRBV2 and J usage is TRBJ2-1; possible D gene TRBD2, 5 bases. V was pared by 4 bases and J by 10 bases, with 11 bases between. Germline CDR1 is SNHLY and CDR2 is FYNNEI. The CDR3 contains 12 residues. This CDR3 reads CASSGQEREQFF. CDR3 nucleotides: TGTGCCAGCAGTGGCCAAGAGCGGGAGCAGTTCTTC.

The chain is built from TRBV30 and TRBJ1-6, with D tentatively TRBD1 (6 bases). Per the germline V gene, CDR1 is GTSNPN and CDR2 is SVGIG (reference sequence). V lost 3 bases and J 3 bases, leaving 15 bases between the germline ends. CDR3 length: 16 residues. The CDR3 region is CAWRVAGAYYNSPLHF. The CDR3 DNA sequence: TGTGCCTGGAGGGTGGCAGGGGCCTACTATAATTCACCCCTCCACTTT.

This clone is a singleton in its sample. V is TRBV12-3 or TRBV12-4 and J is TRBJ1-6; D gene unclear. V was clipped by 1 base and J by 9 bases, with 4 bases between them. CDR3 size: 12 residues. Here the CDR3 reads CASSLVSSPLHF. DNA for the CDR3: TGTGCCAGCAGTTTAGTGAGTTCACCCCTCCACTTT.

This chain connects TRBV4-1 to TRBJ1-2; the D is unclear. CDR3 length: 14 residues. The germline CDR1 and CDR2 sequences are MGHRA and YSYEKL. V lost 5 bases to trimming and J lost 9 bases, with 19 bases between them. The CDR3 nucleotides are TGCGCCAGCAGCTCGGAGGGAGGGAGGAATCGCTACACCTTC. Translation: CASSSEGGRNRYTF.

The V gene is TRBV2, the J gene TRBJ1-1; D remains unclear. Trimming stripped 7 bases from V and 4 bases from J, with 7 bases between. The CDR3 length is 11 residues. Germline CDR1 reads SNHLY; CDR2 reads FYNNEI. The CDR3 bases are TGTGCCAGCACGGCAGCCACTGAAGCTTTCTTT. This translates into CASTAATEAFF.

V and J are TRBV4-1 and TRBJ2-7; possibly TRBD2 for D (5 bases). Looked up from germline, CDR1 is MGHRA and CDR2 is YSYEKL. The CDR3 extends over 13 amino acids. Trimming removed 1 base at V and 5 bases at J, with 9 bases between. The CDR3 here is CASSQVVRDEQYF. In DNA form, the CDR3 reads TGCGCCAGCAGCCAAGTAGTGCGGGACGAGCAGTACTTC.

The chain is built from TRBV28 and TRBJ1-5; D is unclear. CDR3 length equals 15 residues. In germline, CDR1 is MDHEN, CDR2 SYDVKM. V lost 3 bases to trimming and J lost 2 bases, with 11 bases between them. CDR3 sequence: CASSFAGAGNQPQHF. The CDR3 region has the DNA TGTGCCAGCAGTTTCGCCGGAGCAGGCAATCAGCCCCAGCATTTT.